This T cell receptor beta chain derives from a study of radiotherapy plus CTLA-4 blockade in lung cancer. Study in general: Disease control reached 31%, with objective responses in roughly 17%. Overall study findings and caveats: Dynamics of early blood T cell clones, together with interferon-beta, were reportedly the best predictors of response. Blood-borne expansion of tumor-derived TCR clones followed radiotherapy plus ipilimumab.

Germline V CDR1 and CDR2: ENHRY, SYGVKD. The V gene lost 7 bases and the J gene lost 0 bases, with 15 bases spanning the gap. The CDR3 spans 15 residues. Assay used: immunoSEQ multiplex PCR; TCRdb lists only in-frame clones, some missing. Of about 68,000 clones listed, roughly 85% are singletons. Focal radiation with ipilimumab CTLA-4 blockade was given to patients with chemo-refractory metastatic non-small-cell lung cancer. A remark on this clone: The antigen is unknown.

This sequence originates from a human donor with non-small cell lung cancer who had a complete response to radiotherapy plus ipilimumab. Sequenced material: peripheral blood, taken from a patient treated with radiotherapy plus ipilimumab. The genes are TRBV10-3 and TRBJ1-2; D gene ambiguous. The chain's CDR3 is CAIIGEVSSNYGYTF. The CDR3 nucleotides read TGTGCCATCATCGGAGAAGTCAGCTCTAACTATGGCTACACCTTC.